The source of this T cell receptor beta chain is a study of OX40 agonist ivuxolimab in advanced cancers. As for the study in general: Patients received ivuxolimab, an agonistic anti-OX40 (CD134) antibody. Allowance was made for prior anti-PD-1, anti-PD-L1 or anti-CTLA-4 therapy, and roughly 40% had some. Mean age around 64 years, range about 20 to 79; approximately 80% male.

Study outcomes and limitations: Circulating CD4+ and CD8+ T cells showed clonal expansion by week 6 at 0.1 to 3.0 mg/kg.

This CDR3 has 16 residues. Germline CDR1 is KGHSH and CDR2 is LQKENI. The V end was cut by 4 bases, the J end by 4 bases, with 18 bases between. The data were produced by immunoSEQ multiplex PCR, yet TCRdb's version contains in-frame clones alone and is incomplete. Of 90,000 or so clones in the sample, roughly nine tenths were seen once. As to this clone: Its antigen is undetermined.

Material: CD4+ or CD8+ T cells sorted from blood, obtained in a trial of the OX40 agonist ivuxolimab. V usage is TRBV18 and J usage is TRBJ2-3; D is unclear. This TCR was sampled from an adult with an advanced solid tumor such as melanoma, head and neck, liver or kidney cancer. CDR3 in DNA: TGTGCCAGCTCACTAAAGGTGAACAGTCAATCAGATACGCAGTATTTT. This translates into CASSLKVNSQSDTQYF.